This TCR beta chain was sequenced for a study of T cell responses to AZD1222 COVID-19 vaccine. Germline V gene lookup returns CDR1 MNHEY and CDR2 SVGAGI. V was shortened by 6 bases and J by 4 bases, with 16 bases between the two germline ends. The CDR3 is made up of 14 amino acids. Profiling relied on immunoSEQ multiplex PCR, and the TCRdb table lists in-frame clones only, not all of them. The data hold about 180,000 clones, with just over 90% observed a single time. Sample: peripheral blood, taken on day 0 of AZD1222 vaccination. The genes are TRBV6-5 and TRBJ2-7; D assignment may be TRBD1 or TRBD2 (5 bases each). This TCR was recovered from an adult in good health. The CDR3 spells CASRGTGKAYEQYF. The DNA of the CDR3 is TGTGCCAGCAGGGGGACCGGTAAGGCTTACGAGCAGTACTTC.